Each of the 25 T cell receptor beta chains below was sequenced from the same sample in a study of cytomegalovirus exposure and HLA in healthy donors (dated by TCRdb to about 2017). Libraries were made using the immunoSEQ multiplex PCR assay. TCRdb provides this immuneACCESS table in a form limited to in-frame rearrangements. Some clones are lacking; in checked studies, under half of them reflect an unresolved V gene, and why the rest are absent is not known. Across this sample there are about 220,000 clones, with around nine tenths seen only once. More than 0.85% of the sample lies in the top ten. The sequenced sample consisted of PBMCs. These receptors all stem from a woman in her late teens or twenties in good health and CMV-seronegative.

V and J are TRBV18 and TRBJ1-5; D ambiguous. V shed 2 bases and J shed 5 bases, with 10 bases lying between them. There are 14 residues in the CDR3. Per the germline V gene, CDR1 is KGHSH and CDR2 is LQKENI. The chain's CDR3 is CASSPAALDQPQHF. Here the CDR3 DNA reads TGTGCCAGCTCACCAGCGGCGCTCGATCAGCCCCAGCATTTT.

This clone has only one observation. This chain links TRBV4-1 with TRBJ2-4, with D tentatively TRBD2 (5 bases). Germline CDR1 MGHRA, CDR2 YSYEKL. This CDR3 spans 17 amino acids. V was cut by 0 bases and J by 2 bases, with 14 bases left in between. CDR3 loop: CASSQDWWEWTKNIQYF. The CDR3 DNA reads TGCGCCAGCAGCCAAGATTGGTGGGAGTGGACCAAAAACATTCAGTACTTC.

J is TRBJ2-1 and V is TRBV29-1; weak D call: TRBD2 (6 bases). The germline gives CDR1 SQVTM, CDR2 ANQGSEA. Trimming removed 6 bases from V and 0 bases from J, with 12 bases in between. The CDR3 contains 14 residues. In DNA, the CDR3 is TGCAGCGTGTCGCGGGGTTCCTCCTACAATGAGCAGTTCTTC. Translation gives CSVSRGSSYNEQFF.

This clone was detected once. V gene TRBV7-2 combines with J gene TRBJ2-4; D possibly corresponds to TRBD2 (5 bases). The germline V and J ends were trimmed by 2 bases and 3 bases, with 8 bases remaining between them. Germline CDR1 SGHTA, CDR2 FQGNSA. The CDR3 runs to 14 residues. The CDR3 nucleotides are TGTGCCAGCAGCTTACTAGAGGGCAAAAACATTCAGTACTTC. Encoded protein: CASSLLEGKNIQYF. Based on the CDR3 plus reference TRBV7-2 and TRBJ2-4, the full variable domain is GAGVSQSPSNKVTEKGKDVELRCDPISGHTALYWYRQSLGQGLEFLIYFQGNSAPDKSGLPSDRFSAERTGGSVSTLTIQRTQQEDSAVYLCASSLLEGKNIQYFGAGTRLSVL.

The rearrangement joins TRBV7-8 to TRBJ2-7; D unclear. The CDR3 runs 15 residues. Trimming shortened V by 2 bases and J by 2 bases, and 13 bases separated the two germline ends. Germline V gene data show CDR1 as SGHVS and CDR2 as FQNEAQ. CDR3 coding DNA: TGTGCCAGCAGCTTACGCACAAACTACCCCTACGAGCAGTACTTC. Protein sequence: CASSLRTNYPYEQYF.

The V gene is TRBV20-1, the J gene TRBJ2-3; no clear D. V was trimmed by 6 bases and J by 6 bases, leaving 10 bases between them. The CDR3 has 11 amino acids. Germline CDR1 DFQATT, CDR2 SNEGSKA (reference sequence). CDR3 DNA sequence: TGCAGTGCGGCATGGCGGGATACGCAGTATTTT. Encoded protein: CSAAWRDTQYF.

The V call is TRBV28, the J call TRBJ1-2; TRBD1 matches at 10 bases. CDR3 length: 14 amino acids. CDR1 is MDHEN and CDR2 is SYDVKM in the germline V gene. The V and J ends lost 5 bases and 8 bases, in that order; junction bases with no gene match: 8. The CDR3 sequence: CASSPRGTGEGYTF. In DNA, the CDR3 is TGTGCCAGCAGTCCTAGGGGGACAGGGGAAGGCTACACCTTC.

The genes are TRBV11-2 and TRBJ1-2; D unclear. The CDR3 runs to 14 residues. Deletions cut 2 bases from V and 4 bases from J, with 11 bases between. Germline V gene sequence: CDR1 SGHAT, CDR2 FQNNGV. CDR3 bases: TGTGCCAGCAGCTTATCTCGAGCTCCCTATGGCTACACCTTC. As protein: CASSLSRAPYGYTF. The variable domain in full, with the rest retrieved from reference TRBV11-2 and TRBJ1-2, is EAGVAQSPRYKIIEKRQSVAFWCNPISGHATLYWYQQILGQGPKLLIQFQNNGVVDDSQLPKDRFSAERLKGVDSTLKIQPAKLEDSAVYLCASSLSRAPYGYTFGSGTRLTVV.

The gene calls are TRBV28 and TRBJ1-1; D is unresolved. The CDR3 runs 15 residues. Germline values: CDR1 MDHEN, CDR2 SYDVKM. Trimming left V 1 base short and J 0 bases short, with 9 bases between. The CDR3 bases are TGTGCCAGCAGTTTATCTGCAGACATGAACACTGAAGCTTTCTTT. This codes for CASSLSADMNTEAFF.

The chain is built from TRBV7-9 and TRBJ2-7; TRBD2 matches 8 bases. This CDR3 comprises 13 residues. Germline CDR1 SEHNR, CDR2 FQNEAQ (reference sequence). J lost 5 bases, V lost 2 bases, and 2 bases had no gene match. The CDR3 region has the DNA TGTGCCAGCAGCTTAACTAGCGGCCACGAGCAGTACTTC. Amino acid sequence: CASSLTSGHEQYF.

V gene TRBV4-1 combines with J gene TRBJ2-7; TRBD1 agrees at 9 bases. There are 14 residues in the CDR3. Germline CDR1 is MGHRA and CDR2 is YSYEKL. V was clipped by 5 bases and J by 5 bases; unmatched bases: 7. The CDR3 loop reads CASSFRDRDHEQYF. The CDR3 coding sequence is TGCGCCAGCAGCTTCCGGGACAGGGACCACGAGCAGTACTTC.

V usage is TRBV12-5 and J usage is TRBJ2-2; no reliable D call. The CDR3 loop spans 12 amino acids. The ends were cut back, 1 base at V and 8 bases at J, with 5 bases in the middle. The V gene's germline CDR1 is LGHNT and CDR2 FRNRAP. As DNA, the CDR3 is TGTGCTAGTGGTTTGGGTAGAGGGGAGCTGTTTTTT. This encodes CASGLGRGELFF. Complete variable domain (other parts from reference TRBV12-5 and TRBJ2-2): DARVTQTPRHKVTEMGQEVTMRCQPILGHNTVFWYRQTMMQGLELLAYFRNRAPLDDSGMPKDRFSAEMPDATLATLKIQPSEPRDSAVYFCASGLGRGELFFGEGSRLTVL.

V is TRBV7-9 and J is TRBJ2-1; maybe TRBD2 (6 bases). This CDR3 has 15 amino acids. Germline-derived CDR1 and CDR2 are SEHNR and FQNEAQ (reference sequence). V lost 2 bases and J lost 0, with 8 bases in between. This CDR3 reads CASSLREASYNEQFF. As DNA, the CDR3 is TGTGCCAGCAGCTTAAGGGAGGCCTCCTACAATGAGCAGTTCTTC. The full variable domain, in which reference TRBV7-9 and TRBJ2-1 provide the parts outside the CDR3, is DTGVSQNPRHKITKRGQNVTFRCDPISEHNRLYWYRQTLGQGPEFLTYFQNEAQLEKSRLLSDRFSAERPKGSFSTLEIQRTEQGDSAMYLCASSLREASYNEQFFGPGTRLTVL.

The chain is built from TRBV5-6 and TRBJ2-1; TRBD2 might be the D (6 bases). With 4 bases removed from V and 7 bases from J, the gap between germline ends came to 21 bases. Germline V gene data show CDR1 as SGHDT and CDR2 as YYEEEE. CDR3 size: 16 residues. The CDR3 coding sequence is TGTGCCAGCAGCCAGCCCCGACTAGGGTGGGGGAATGAGCAGTTCTTC. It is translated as CASSQPRLGWGNEQFF.

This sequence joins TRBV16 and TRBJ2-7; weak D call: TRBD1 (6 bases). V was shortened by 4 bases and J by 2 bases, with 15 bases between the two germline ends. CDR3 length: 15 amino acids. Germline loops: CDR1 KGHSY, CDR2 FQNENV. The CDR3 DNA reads TGTGCCAGCAGCCCCTTGGACAGCCGACCCTACGAGCAGTACTTC. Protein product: CASSPLDSRPYEQYF.

The CDR3 DNA sequence: TGTGCCAGTCTCCGAGGGCGCCTAGCGGGAGGGGAAGAGACCCAGTACTTC. Amino acid sequence: CASLRGRLAGGEETQYF. The gene calls are TRBV2 and TRBJ2-5; TRBD2 matches 12 bases. V shed 9 bases and J 3 bases; nucleotides not matched to a gene: 14. CDR1 is SNHLY, CDR2 FYNNEI, per germline. The CDR3 has 17 amino acids.

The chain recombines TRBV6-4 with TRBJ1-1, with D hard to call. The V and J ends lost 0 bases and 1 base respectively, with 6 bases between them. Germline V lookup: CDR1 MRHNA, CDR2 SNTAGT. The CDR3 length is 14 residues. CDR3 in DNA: TGTGCCAGCAGTGACTCGACTGAGAACACTGAAGCTTTCTTT. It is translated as CASSDSTENTEAFF.

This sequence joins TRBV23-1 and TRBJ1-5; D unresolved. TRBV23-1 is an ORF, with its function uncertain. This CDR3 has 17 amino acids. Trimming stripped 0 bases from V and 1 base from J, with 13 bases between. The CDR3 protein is CASSQSRRARSNQPQHF. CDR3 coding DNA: TGCGCCAGCAGTCAATCGCGGAGGGCAAGGAGCAATCAGCCCCAGCATTTT.

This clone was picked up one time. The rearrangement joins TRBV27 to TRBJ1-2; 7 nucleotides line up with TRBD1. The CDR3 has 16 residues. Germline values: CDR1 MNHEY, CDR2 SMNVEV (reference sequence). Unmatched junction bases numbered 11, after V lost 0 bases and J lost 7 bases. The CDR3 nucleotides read TGTGCCAGCAGTTTATCAGGGGGCCAGGGGGTCGGTGGCTACACCTTC. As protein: CASSLSGGQGVGGYTF.

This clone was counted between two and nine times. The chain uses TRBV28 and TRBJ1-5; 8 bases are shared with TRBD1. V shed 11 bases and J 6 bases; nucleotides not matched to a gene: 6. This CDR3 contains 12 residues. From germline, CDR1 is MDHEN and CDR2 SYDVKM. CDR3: CAGNRGSQPQHF. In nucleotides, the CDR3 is TGTGCCGGTAACAGGGGGAGTCAGCCCCAGCATTTT.

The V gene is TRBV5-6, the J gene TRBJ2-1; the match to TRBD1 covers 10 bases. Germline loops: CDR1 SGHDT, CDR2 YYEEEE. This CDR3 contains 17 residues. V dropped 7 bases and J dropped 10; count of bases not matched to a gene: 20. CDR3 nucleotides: TGTGCCAGCTACCCCATCTGGAGGACAGGGGGGTTGTCAGAGCAGTTCTTC. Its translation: CASYPIWRTGGLSEQFF.

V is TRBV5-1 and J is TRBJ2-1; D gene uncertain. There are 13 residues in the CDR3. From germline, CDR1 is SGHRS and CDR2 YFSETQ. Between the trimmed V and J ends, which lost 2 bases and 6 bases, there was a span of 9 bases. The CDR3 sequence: CASSFLPFNEQFF. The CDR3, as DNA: TGCGCCAGCAGCTTCCTTCCGTTCAATGAGCAGTTCTTC.

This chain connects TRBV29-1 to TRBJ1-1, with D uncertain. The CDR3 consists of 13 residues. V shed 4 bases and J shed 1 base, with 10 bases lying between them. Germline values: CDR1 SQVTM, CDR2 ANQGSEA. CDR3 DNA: TGCAGCGTTGTTGAGGATTCGAACACTGAAGCTTTCTTT. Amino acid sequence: CSVVEDSNTEAFF.

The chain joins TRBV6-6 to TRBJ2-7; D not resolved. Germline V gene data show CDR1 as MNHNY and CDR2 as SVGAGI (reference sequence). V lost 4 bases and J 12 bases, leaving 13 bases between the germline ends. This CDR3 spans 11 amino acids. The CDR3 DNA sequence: TGTGCCAGCAGTTCTCCGGGTCTCTCGTACTTC. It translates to CASSSPGLSYF.

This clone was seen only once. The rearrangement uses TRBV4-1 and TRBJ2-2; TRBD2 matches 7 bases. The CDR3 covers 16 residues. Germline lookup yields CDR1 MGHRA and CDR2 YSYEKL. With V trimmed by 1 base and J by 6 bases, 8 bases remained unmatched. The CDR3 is CASSQVGGSQSGELFF. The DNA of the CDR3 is TGCGCCAGCAGCCAAGTGGGCGGGAGCCAATCCGGGGAGCTGTTTTTT.